What follows describes a single TCR beta chain. Its cognate antigen is unknown. The DNA is left out, because the CDR3 cannot be placed on it with certainty; the CDR3 is given as TCRdb lists it. This sample was taken from a study of breast tumors, draining lymph nodes, adjacent tissues. Study findings and constraints: Luminal-like breast cancer showed significantly higher tumor–nontumor repertoire similarity than basal-like. Data only fit, rather than demonstrated, lymph node origin of most tumor T cells. Tumors had less TCR diversity than lymph nodes, more than nontumor tissue. Most tumor T cells seemingly derive from lymph node, then expand in tumor.

The V gene's germline CDR1 is SGHKS and CDR2 YYEKEE (reference sequence). The CDR3 is 18 amino acids in total, end residues counted. TCRdb recomputed calls from the multiplex PCR reads with MiXCR, one row per CDR3 protein. The table records 13,000 to 15,000 distinct CDR3 sequences, approximately 50% of them present only once. The sequenced sample was tumor-adjacent breast tissue. The source is a female donor with breast cancer. Some clones in this sample may be carry-over from other donors' samples. V is TRBV5-5 and J is TRBJ2-7; the table assigns TRBD2, which was not confirmed against the DNA. The CDR3 is CASSFYICSARRGFEQYF.